This T cell receptor beta chain is from a study of T cell responses to AZD1222 COVID-19 vaccine. Profiling relied on immunoSEQ multiplex PCR, and the TCRdb table lists in-frame clones only, not all of them. The sample includes 65,000 to 95,000 clones, 75% to 90% of them seen just once. The table lists this clone with a count of one. Looked up from germline, CDR1 is MNHNS and CDR2 is SASEGT. Deletions cut 3 bases from V and 0 bases from J, with 12 bases between. The CDR3 runs to 15 residues. Sample: peripheral blood, taken 28 days after the second AZD1222 dose. This TCR was recovered from an adult who received the AZD1222 COVID-19 vaccine. The genes are TRBV6-1 and TRBJ2-7; D is undetermined. CDR3 protein: CASSESNYGSYEQYF. The CDR3 DNA reads TGTGCCAGCAGTGAGTCGAACTACGGCTCCTACGAGCAGTACTTC.